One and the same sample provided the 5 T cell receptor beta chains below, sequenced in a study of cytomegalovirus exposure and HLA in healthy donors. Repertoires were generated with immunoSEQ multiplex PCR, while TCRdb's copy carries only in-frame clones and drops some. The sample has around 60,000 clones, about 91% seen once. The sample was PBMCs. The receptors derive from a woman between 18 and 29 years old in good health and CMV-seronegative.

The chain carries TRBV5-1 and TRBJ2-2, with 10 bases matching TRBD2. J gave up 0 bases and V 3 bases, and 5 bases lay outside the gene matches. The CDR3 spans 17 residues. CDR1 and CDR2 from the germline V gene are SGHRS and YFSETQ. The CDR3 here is CASSSLAGDPNTGELFF. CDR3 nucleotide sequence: TGCGCCAGCAGCTCTCTAGCGGGGGATCCGAACACCGGGGAGCTGTTTTTT.

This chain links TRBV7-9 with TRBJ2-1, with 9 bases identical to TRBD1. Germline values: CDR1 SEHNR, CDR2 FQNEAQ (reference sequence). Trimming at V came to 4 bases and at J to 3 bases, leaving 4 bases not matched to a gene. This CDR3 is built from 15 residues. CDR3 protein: CASSSDRGHYNEQFF. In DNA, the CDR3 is TGTGCCAGCAGCTCGGACAGGGGACACTACAATGAGCAGTTCTTC.

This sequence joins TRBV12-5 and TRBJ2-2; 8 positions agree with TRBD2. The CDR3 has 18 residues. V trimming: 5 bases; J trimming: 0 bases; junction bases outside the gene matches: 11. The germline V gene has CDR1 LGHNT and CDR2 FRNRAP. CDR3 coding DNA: TGTGCTAGTGGTCGGGGACTAGGGCTAAACGCGAACACCGGGGAGCTGTTTTTT. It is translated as CASGRGLGLNANTGELFF.

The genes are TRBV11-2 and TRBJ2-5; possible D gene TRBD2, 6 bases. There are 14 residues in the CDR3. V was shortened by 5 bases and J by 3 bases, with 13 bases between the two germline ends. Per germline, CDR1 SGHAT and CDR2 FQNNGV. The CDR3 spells CASSGTGSEETQYF. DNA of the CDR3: TGTGCCAGCAGCGGAACCGGGAGCGAAGAGACCCAGTACTTC. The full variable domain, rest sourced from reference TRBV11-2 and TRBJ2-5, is EAGVAQSPRYKIIEKRQSVAFWCNPISGHATLYWYQQILGQGPKLLIQFQNNGVVDDSQLPKDRFSAERLKGVDSTLKIQPAKLEDSAVYLCASSGTGSEETQYFGPGTRLLVL.

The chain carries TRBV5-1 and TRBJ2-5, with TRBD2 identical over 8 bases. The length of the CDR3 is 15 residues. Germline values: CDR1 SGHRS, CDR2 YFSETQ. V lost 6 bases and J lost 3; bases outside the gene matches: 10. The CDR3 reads CASTDPGLEKETQYF. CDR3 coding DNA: TGCGCCAGCACCGACCCGGGACTAGAAAAAGAGACCCAGTACTTC.